A single sample is the source of the 14 T cell receptor beta chains below, sequenced in a study of T cell changes during pregnancy in multiple sclerosis. Produced via immunoSEQ multiplex PCR; TCRdb's table is partial and in-frame only. The table lists 30,000 or so clones, around 90% of them singletons. Specimen: CD4+ T cells from peripheral blood mononuclear cells, collected in the first trimester of pregnancy. Receptors were obtained from a female donor in good health, enrolled as a control in a pregnancy study.

This rearrangement joins TRBV30 to TRBJ2-3; TRBD2 might be the D (5 bases). This CDR3 is built from 15 residues. With 1 base removed from V and 2 bases from J, the gap between germline ends came to 13 bases. CDR1 GTSNPN and CDR2 SVGIG come from the germline V gene (reference sequence). CDR3 loop: CAWSEERGNTDTQYF. In DNA, the CDR3 is TGTGCCTGGAGTGAGGAGAGAGGGAACACAGATACGCAGTATTTT.

This rearrangement joins TRBV5-1 to TRBJ2-5, with 10 bases lining up with TRBD2. CDR3 length equals 17 residues. Unmatched junction bases numbered 10, after V lost 4 bases and J lost 1 base. The germline CDR1 and CDR2 sequences are SGHRS and YFSETQ. The CDR3 spells CASSRDGVAGGQETQYF. CDR3 nucleotides: TGCGCCAGCAGCCGAGATGGGGTAGCGGGGGGCCAAGAGACCCAGTACTTC.

This clone was picked up one time. This chain uses TRBV19 with TRBJ1-2; a possible D gene is TRBD1 (6 bases). The CDR3 has 12 amino acids. Between the trimmed V and J ends, which lost 7 bases and 6 bases, there was a span of 12 bases. Germline V CDR1 and CDR2: LNHDA, SQIVND (reference sequence). The chain's CDR3 is CASKDSGHGYTF. CDR3 bases: TGTGCCAGTAAGGACAGTGGCCATGGCTACACCTTC.

V usage is TRBV4-2 and J usage is TRBJ2-3; 7 positions match TRBD2. J was trimmed by 6 bases and V by 0 bases; bases with no gene match: 12. This CDR3 region has 17 residues. Germline-derived CDR1 and CDR2 are LGHNA and YNFKEQ. The CDR3 region has the DNA TGTGCCAGCAGCCAAGAGAGGACTAGACTCCACAAGGATACGCAGTATTTT. This gives the protein CASSQERTRLHKDTQYF.

The chain links TRBV7-2 to TRBJ1-2; D perhaps matches TRBD1 (5 bases). There are 15 residues in the CDR3. The germline V gene encodes CDR1 SGHTA and CDR2 FQGNSA. The V and J ends lost 6 bases and 7 bases respectively, with 21 bases between them. DNA for the CDR3: TGTGCCAGCAGTCATTACAGGATCGATAGCGGTGGCTACACCTTC. Amino acids: CASSHYRIDSGGYTF.

By frequency in the sample, this clone is medium-sized. The chain employs TRBV10-3 and TRBJ2-1; 10 bases align to TRBD2. V lost 11 bases, J lost 6 bases, and 7 bases stayed unmatched. CDR3 length: 13 residues. Per germline, CDR1 ENHRY and CDR2 SYGVKD. The CDR3 bases are TGTGCCGCCAGCGGGGGGGCTGCCAATGAGCAGTTCTTC. It yields the protein CAASGGAANEQFF.

Points on this clone: Its ends do not fully match the called genes, so a read error is possible. This chain links TRBV7-7 with TRBJ2-5; 11 bases line up with TRBD2. Germline V lookup: CDR1 SSHAT, CDR2 FNYEAQ (reference sequence). The CDR3 loop spans 15 amino acids. DNA for the CDR3: TGTGCTAGCAGCTTAGCGGGGGGGCCTGGTGAGACCCAGTACTTC. It encodes CASSLAGGPGETQYF.

This clone was observed a handful of times. The genes are TRBV5-6 and TRBJ1-5; D is unresolved. Trimming shortened V by 3 bases and J by 3 bases, and 13 bases separated the two germline ends. The CDR3 totals 15 residues. Germline values: CDR1 SGHDT, CDR2 YYEEEE. Written as DNA, the CDR3 is TGTGCCAGCAGCTACAGAGCGGGCCTCAATCAGCCCCAGCATTTT. Protein: CASSYRAGLNQPQHF. Full variable domain (outside the CDR3, taken from reference TRBV5-6 and TRBJ1-5): DAGVTQSPTHLIKTRGQQVTLRCSPKSGHDTVSWYQQALGQGPQFIFQYYEEEERQRGNFPDRFSGHQFPNYSSELNVNALLLGDSALYLCASSYRAGLNQPQHFGDGTRLSIL.

A remark on this clone: As the CDR3 is not closed by the conserved phenylalanine or tryptophan, this likely results from a read error. The chain is built from TRBV5-1 and TRBJ1-1; D call uncertain. CDR3 length: 14 amino acids. Germline CDR1 reads SGHRS; CDR2 reads YFSETQ. Deletions cut 0 bases from V and 3 bases from J, with 9 bases between. The CDR3 DNA reads TGCGCCAGCAGCTTGGTCGGGATCGACACTGAAGCTTTCTCT. Translated, it gives CASSLVGIDTEAFS.

The gene calls are TRBV5-8 and TRBJ1-6, with D perhaps matching TRBD1 (5 bases). Trimming took off 2 bases at V and 9 bases at J, with 12 bases between the two ends. CDR3 length: 14 residues. The germline V gene encodes CDR1 SGHTS and CDR2 YDEGEE. CDR3 sequence: CASSFGGSFSPLHF. Written as DNA, the CDR3 is TGTGCCAGCAGCTTTGGGGGGAGTTTTTCACCCCTCCACTTT.

This rearrangement joins TRBV7-3 to TRBJ2-3; TRBD2 matches at 12 bases. With 5 bases clipped from V and 1 base from J, the junction kept 13 bases outside the gene matches. Germline-derived CDR1 and CDR2 are SGHTA and FQGTGA. The CDR3 spans 19 residues. CDR3 loop: CASSHRGLAGGRGTDTQYF. In DNA form, the CDR3 reads TGTGCCAGCAGCCATAGGGGGCTAGCGGGGGGGAGAGGCACAGATACGCAGTATTTT.

The rearrangement uses TRBV7-2 and TRBJ2-5, with 11 positions matching TRBD2. The trim removed 1 base at V and 4 bases at J, leaving 5 bases unmatched. The CDR3 sequence is 16 residues long. From germline, CDR1 is SGHTA and CDR2 FQGNSA. The chain's CDR3 is CASSLGISGGGETQYF. In nucleotides, the CDR3 is TGTGCCAGCAGCTTAGGAATTAGCGGGGGGGGAGAGACCCAGTACTTC.

DNA for the CDR3: TGTGCCAGTAGTATAGTTTTGCAGGAAAGTCAGTTCTTC. Translated: CASSIVLQESQFF. V is TRBV19 and J is TRBJ2-1; unclear D gene. V was trimmed by 1 base and J by 13 bases, leaving 14 bases between them. The germline V gene encodes CDR1 LNHDA and CDR2 SQIVND (reference sequence). The CDR3 length is 13 residues.

This clone has a single count. The chain uses TRBV4-3 and TRBJ1-4; a weak D match, TRBD1 (6 bases). The CDR3 loop spans 16 amino acids. CDR1 and CDR2 from the germline V gene are LGHNA and YSLEER. The V end lost 0 bases, the J end lost 8 bases, and 16 bases lay between the germline ends. The CDR3, as DNA: TGCGCCAGCAGCCAAGAGCGGAGCAGGGGTGGCGAAAAACTGTTTTTT. Protein sequence: CASSQERSRGGEKLFF.